The rows below give T cell receptor beta chains drawn from one sample of a study of vaccination and CD4 T cells after COVID-19. The antigens of these receptors remain unknown. From the PCR reads, TCRdb called clonotypes with MiXCR, one entry per CDR3 protein. The sample consists of more than 7,500 distinct CDR3 sequences, less than 70% of them appearing once. Sequencing used CD4+ T cells from blood, cultured in vitro. The source is a human donor who had recovered from COVID-19. Both conserved end residues are part of each CDR3. The D gene is left open where the match is weak. Not every row has a clone size; where given, it reads once, few, many or a size class.

cdr3_aa	cdr3_nt	v_call	j_call	clone_size	d_call
CSALQGGKAVEAFF	TGCAGTGCCCTACAGGGGGGGAAGGCGGTTGAAGCTTTCTTT	TRBV20-1	TRBJ1-1	few	TRBD1
CASSLVGGGYTF	TGTGCCAGCAGCTTAGTGGGGGGTGGCTACACCTTC	TRBV7-2	TRBJ1-2	few	.
CASSFRRGLTEAFF	TGTGCCAGCAGTTTCCGCAGGGGGCTGACTGAAGCTTTCTTT	TRBV27	TRBJ1-1	.	TRBD1
CSASISNQPQHF	TGCAGTGCCTCGATTAGCAATCAGCCCCAGCATTTT	TRBV20-1	TRBJ1-5	.	.
CATSASRTEQFF	TGTGCCACCAGTGCGAGTAGAACTGAGCAGTTCTTC	TRBV24-1	TRBJ2-1	.	.
CASSLAPAGGHGELFF	TGTGCTAGCAGCTTAGCGCCCGCAGGGGGGCACGGGGAGCTGTTTTTT	TRBV7-7	TRBJ2-2	.	.
CASTNGGAGANVLTF	TGTGCCAGCACCAACGGGGGAGCTGGGGCCAACGTCCTGACTTTC	TRBV6-2/TRBV6-3	TRBJ2-6	.	.
CASSLAVQPQHF	TGTGCCAGCAGCTTAGCCGTTCAGCCCCAGCATTTT	TRBV7-9	TRBJ1-5	.	.
CASRGMVAEAFF	TGCGCCAGCAGGGGAATGGTCGCTGAAGCTTTCTTT	TRBV28	TRBJ1-1	.	.
CSARGGPGLQETQYF	TGCAGTGCTAGGGGTGGCCCGGGGCTCCAAGAGACCCAGTACTTC	TRBV20-1	TRBJ2-5	few	.
CASRTEGGEQFF	TGTGCCAGCAGAACGGAGGGGGGTGAGCAGTTCTTC	TRBV6-4	TRBJ2-1	.	.
CASSLGDRDNSPLHF	TGTGCCAGCAGTTTGGGGGACAGGGACAATTCACCCCTCCACTTT	TRBV28	TRBJ1-6	few	TRBD1
CASSQGLAGVVYEQYF	TGTGCCAGCAGTCAGGGACTAGCGGGAGTTGTATACGAGCAGTACTTC	TRBV6-1	TRBJ2-7	.	TRBD2
CASSLGQQTYEQYF	TGTGCCAGCAGCTTGGGACAGCAAACCTACGAGCAGTACTTC	TRBV7-2	TRBJ2-7	few	TRBD1
CSVGETQYF	TGCAGTGTAGGGGAGACCCAGTACTTC	TRBV20-1	TRBJ2-5	.	.
CSARELYYEQYF	TGCAGTGCTAGGGAACTATACTACGAGCAGTACTTC	TRBV20-1	TRBJ2-7	.	.
CATSRDRRAEAFF	TGTGCCACCAGCAGAGACAGGAGGGCTGAAGCTTTCTTT	TRBV15	TRBJ1-1	few	.
CASSPIDRGTSGYTF	TGTGCCAGCAGTCCTATCGACAGGGGGACGAGTGGCTACACCTTC	TRBV27	TRBJ1-2	.	TRBD1
CSASGHLISSGYTF	TGCAGTGCTAGCGGACACCTCATCTCGTCTGGCTACACCTTC	TRBV20-1	TRBJ1-2	.	.
CSAPFVGYGGYTF	TGCAGTGCCCCCTTTGTGGGGTATGGCGGCTACACCTTC	TRBV20-1	TRBJ1-2	.	.
CASSEGDSPLHF	TGTGCCAGCAGTGAAGGGGATTCACCCCTCCACTTT	TRBV6-1	TRBJ1-6	few	.
CASSERDQPQHF	TGTGCCAGCAGCGAGAGGGATCAGCCCCAGCATTTT	TRBV7-2	TRBJ1-5	.	.
CASSLQPYEQYF	TGTGCCAGCAGCTTACAGCCCTACGAGCAGTACTTC	TRBV7-2	TRBJ2-7	.	.
CASSVSGTSRETQYF	TGTGCCAGCAGTGTCTCGGGTACTAGCCGAGAGACCCAGTACTTC	TRBV6-4	TRBJ2-5	.	.
CASSQTPQGSEQYF	TGCGCCAGCAGCCAAACCCCCCAGGGGAGCGAGCAGTACTTC	TRBV5-1	TRBJ2-7	.	.
CASRSYGYTF	TGTGCCAGCAGAAGCTATGGCTACACCTTC	TRBV28	TRBJ1-2	.	.
CASSPHGGTYEQYF	TGTGCCAGCAGCCCTCACGGAGGAACCTACGAGCAGTACTTC	TRBV28	TRBJ2-7	.	.
CASGVLYGYTF	TGTGCCAGCGGAGTCCTATATGGCTACACCTTC	TRBV2	TRBJ1-2	few	.
CATSRDLGKETQYF	TGTGCCACCAGCAGAGATCTTGGCAAAGAGACCCAGTACTTC	TRBV15	TRBJ2-5	.	.
CASSPEETQYF	TGTGCCAGCAGCCCGGAGGAGACCCAGTACTTC	TRBV2	TRBJ2-5	.	.
CASSQQEGYGYTF	TGCGCCAGCAGCCAACAGGAGGGCTATGGCTACACCTTC	TRBV4-1	TRBJ1-2	.	.
CASSYASGVRPQYF	TGTGCCAGCAGTTACGCCTCAGGGGTTAGGCCCCAGTACTTC	TRBV6-5	TRBJ2-5	.	.